The 23 T cell receptor beta chains in this list originate from one sample, sequenced in a study of T cell changes during pregnancy in multiple sclerosis. The repertoire was sequenced with immunoSEQ multiplex PCR; TCRdb's copy has only in-frame clones and lacks some. The data show some 11,000 clones, approximately 86% seen once. The sequencing here drew on CD8+ T cells from peripheral blood mononuclear cells, taken in the second trimester of pregnancy. These receptors came from a female donor in good health, enrolled as a control in a pregnancy study.

This clone is labeled as medium-sized. The V call is TRBV9, the J call TRBJ1-2, with TRBD1 matching 10 bases. The CDR3 covers 15 residues. V trimming: 3 bases; J trimming: 4 bases; junction bases outside the gene matches: 6. Germline lookup yields CDR1 SGDLS and CDR2 YYNGEE. Written as DNA, the CDR3 is TGTGCCAGCAGCGGGACAGGGGGTTCTAGCTATGGCTACACCTTC. Protein: CASSGTGGSSYGYTF.

The chain joins TRBV9 to TRBJ2-1; D perhaps matches TRBD2 (6 bases). CDR1 and CDR2 from the germline V gene are SGDLS and YYNGEE. The CDR3 consists of 14 residues. Trimming left V 2 bases short and J 7 bases short, with 13 bases between. CDR3 nucleotide sequence: TGTGCCAGCAGCGTCGGGGGAGGTTCGAATGAGCAGTTCTTC. Encoded protein: CASSVGGGSNEQFF.

V is TRBV7-9 and J is TRBJ2-7; TRBD2 matches 7 bases. V was clipped by 5 bases and J by 4 bases; unmatched bases: 11. CDR3 length: 15 residues. The germline V gene encodes CDR1 SEHNR and CDR2 FQNEAQ (reference sequence). The CDR3 coding sequence is TGTGCCAGCAGCACAAGCGGGATCGCCTCTTACGAGCAGTACTTC. Its translation: CASSTSGIASYEQYF.

The V call is TRBV9, the J call TRBJ2-4; weak D call: TRBD2 (5 bases). The CDR3 covers 14 residues. CDR1 is SGDLS, CDR2 YYNGEE, per germline. The ends were cut back, 8 bases at V and 14 bases at J, with 26 bases in the middle. Written as DNA, the CDR3 is TGTGCCAGACACTTCGTAGTCGGCGGGCCCTCGAAGTACTTC. Translation: CARHFVVGGPSKYF. Drawing the rest from reference TRBV9 and TRBJ2-4, the complete variable domain is DSGVTQTPKHLITATGQRVTLRCSPRSGDLSVYWYQQSLDQGLQFLIQYYNGEERAKGNILERFSAQQFPDLHSELNLSSLELGDSALYFCARHFVVGGPSKYFGAGTRLSVL.

This chain links TRBV2 with TRBJ2-7; no reliable D call. V was shortened by 8 bases and J by 3 bases, with 5 bases between the two germline ends. The CDR3 spans 10 residues. Germline V gene lookup returns CDR1 SNHLY and CDR2 FYNNEI. CDR3 loop: CASLSYEQYF. CDR3 nucleotides: TGTGCCAGCCTTAGCTACGAGCAGTACTTC.

The V and J genes are TRBV7-9 and TRBJ1-1, with D unresolved. Germline CDR1 is SEHNR and CDR2 is FQNEAQ (reference sequence). This CDR3 has 16 residues. V lost 5 bases and J 7 bases, leaving 23 bases between the germline ends. CDR3: CASSRGSRVGRGEAFF. CDR3 coding DNA: TGTGCCAGCAGCCGAGGGTCTCGGGTCGGCCGGGGTGAAGCTTTCTTT.

This sequence joins TRBV11-3 and TRBJ2-1, with D possibly TRBD1 on 5 matching bases. V dropped 2 bases and J dropped 0 bases, with 5 bases sitting between them. This CDR3 region has 14 residues. The germline gives CDR1 SGHNT, CDR2 YENEEA. The CDR3 sequence: CASSLQGSYNEQFF. The CDR3, as DNA: TGTGCCAGCAGCTTACAGGGCTCCTACAATGAGCAGTTCTTC.

The rearrangement uses TRBV27 and TRBJ2-5; possibly TRBD1 for D (6 bases). V gave up 7 bases and J gave up 4 bases, with 16 bases separating them. The V gene's germline CDR1 is MNHEY and CDR2 SMNVEV (reference sequence). There are 14 residues in the CDR3. The CDR3: CASNIQGPPETQYF. CDR3 nucleotides: TGTGCCAGCAACATACAGGGTCCCCCAGAGACCCAGTACTTC.

This chain joins TRBV19 and TRBJ1-5; 10 nucleotides match TRBD1. Germline lookup yields CDR1 LNHDA and CDR2 SQIVND (reference sequence). V lost 3 bases and J lost 4; bases outside the gene matches: 12. CDR3 length equals 18 residues. The CDR3: CASSIRGIGQGGNQPQHF. The CDR3 nucleotides are TGTGCCAGTAGTATCCGGGGGATTGGACAGGGGGGAAATCAGCCCCAGCATTTT.

This CDR3 is CASSLGTGTSYGYTF. The CDR3 DNA reads TGTGCCAGCAGTTTAGGGACAGGGACGAGCTATGGCTACACCTTC. V usage is TRBV27 and J usage is TRBJ1-2; TRBD1 matches 9 bases. Germline V CDR1 and CDR2: MNHEY, SMNVEV (reference sequence). V was pared by 2 bases and J by 4 bases, with 5 bases of the junction left unmatched. The CDR3 spans 15 residues.

The CDR3 region has the DNA TGTGCCAGCAGTTCGAAGGGGGCGCGAAGGGTCGAGGGCTACACCTTC. This codes for CASSSKGARRVEGYTF. The chain has TRBV27 and TRBJ1-2, with TRBD1 matching over 7 bases. There are 16 residues in the CDR3. V shed 4 bases and J 8 bases; nucleotides not matched to a gene: 16. CDR1 is MNHEY, CDR2 SMNVEV, per germline (reference sequence).

This chain joins TRBV11-2 and TRBJ1-2; D gene unclear. Germline loops: CDR1 SGHAT, CDR2 FQNNGV. Trimming shortened V by 0 bases and J by 0 bases, and 11 bases separated the two germline ends. This CDR3 is built from 16 residues. CDR3 coding DNA: TGTGCCAGCAGCTTAGACACCCATGGAGCTAACTATGGCTACACCTTC. Amino acids: CASSLDTHGANYGYTF.

The CDR3 sequence is CASSPTDREGPQHF. In nucleotides, the CDR3 is TGTGCCAGCAGCCCCACGGACAGGGAGGGGCCCCAGCATTTT. The chain carries TRBV7-9 and TRBJ1-5, with TRBD1 identical over 8 bases. V lost 5 bases to trimming and J lost 9 bases; unmatched junction nucleotides: 9. Germline loops: CDR1 SEHNR, CDR2 FQNEAQ (reference sequence). CDR3 length: 14 residues.

This chain uses TRBV13 with TRBJ1-6; no reliable D call. Looked up from germline, CDR1 is PRHDT and CDR2 is FYEKMQ (reference sequence). The ends were cut back, 2 bases at V and 7 bases at J, with 6 bases in the middle. This CDR3 is built from 13 residues. This chain's CDR3 is CASSLTVNSPLHF. Here the CDR3 DNA reads TGTGCCAGCAGCTTAACGGTAAATTCACCCCTCCACTTT.

The chain combines TRBV2 with TRBJ2-7; weak D call: TRBD1 (7 bases). The CDR3 contains 13 residues. Trimming pared 8 bases from V and 5 bases from J, leaving 16 bases between. The germline gives CDR1 SNHLY, CDR2 FYNNEI. CDR3 protein: CASGGPQGDEQYF. The CDR3 DNA is TGTGCCAGCGGGGGGCCCCAGGGGGACGAGCAGTACTTC.

In this sample, this clone turned up once. The V and J genes are TRBV19 and TRBJ1-6; D is unresolved. Germline-derived CDR1 and CDR2 are LNHDA and SQIVND (reference sequence). Trimming left V 4 bases short and J 0 bases short, with 7 bases between. The CDR3 runs 15 residues. In nucleotides, the CDR3 is TGTGCCAGTAGTACCGTGAGCTCCTATAATTCACCCCTCCACTTT. Amino acids: CASSTVSSYNSPLHF.

The CDR3 DNA reads TGTGCCAGCAGTTTATCCACGACTAGCGGGAACACCGGGGAGCTGTTTTTT. It codes for CASSLSTTSGNTGELFF. The rearrangement uses TRBV27 and TRBJ2-2; the match to TRBD2 covers 9 bases. J was trimmed by 1 base and V by 0 bases; bases with no gene match: 3. Per germline, CDR1 MNHEY and CDR2 SMNVEV (reference sequence). The CDR3 contains 17 residues.

The chain links TRBV4-3 to TRBJ2-7; 9 bases map to TRBD1. CDR1 and CDR2 (germline): LGHNA, YSLEER. The CDR3 loop spans 13 amino acids. V was pared by 4 bases and J by 5 bases, with 3 bases of the junction left unmatched. CDR3: CASSPRQGDEQYF. CDR3 nucleotide sequence: TGCGCCAGCAGCCCCCGACAGGGGGACGAGCAGTACTTC.

This clone was detected only a few times. The chain links TRBV6-5 to TRBJ1-1; D ambiguous. Germline values: CDR1 MNHEY, CDR2 SVGAGI. Trimming left V 4 bases short and J 1 base short, with 7 bases between. This CDR3 is built from 13 residues. The CDR3 DNA follows: TGTGCCAGCAGTTTTGAGGAGAACACTGAAGCTTTCTTT. Amino acid sequence: CASSFEENTEAFF.

The rearrangement uses TRBV14 and TRBJ2-7; 10 positions agree with TRBD1. This CDR3 spans 16 amino acids. The junction had 5 bases not matched to a gene; V was cut back by 0 bases and J by 3 bases. The germline gives CDR1 SGHDN, CDR2 FVKESK. The CDR3 DNA is TGTGCCAGCAGCCAAGATAGAGACAGGGGGCTCTACGAGCAGTACTTC. Translation gives CASSQDRDRGLYEQYF.

The rearrangement uses TRBV7-8 and TRBJ2-3, with D possibly being TRBD2 (6 bases). Per germline, CDR1 SGHVS and CDR2 FQNEAQ. The CDR3 runs to 17 residues. The germline V and J ends were trimmed by 0 bases and 2 bases, with 15 bases remaining between them. The CDR3 sequence: CASSLAPTRGSTDTQYF. The DNA for the CDR3 is TGTGCCAGCAGCTTAGCGCCGACTAGAGGGTCCACAGATACGCAGTATTTT.

The chain recombines TRBV11-2 with TRBJ2-7; D is possibly TRBD2 (6 bases). V lost 0 bases to trimming and J lost 3 bases, with 9 bases between them. Germline CDR1 is SGHAT and CDR2 is FQNNGV. This CDR3 comprises 14 residues. The CDR3 DNA follows: TGTGCCAGCAGCTTAGATCGGAGGGGCTACGAGCAGTACTTC. This sequence encodes CASSLDRRGYEQYF.

The rearrangement links TRBV29-1 to TRBJ2-1; D is possibly TRBD2 (5 bases). Germline V gene lookup returns CDR1 SQVTM and CDR2 ANQGSEA. The CDR3 consists of 14 residues. The V end was cut by 4 bases, the J end by 0 bases, with 10 bases between. In DNA form, the CDR3 reads TGCAGCGTTGGCCGGGATGGCTCCTACAATGAGCAGTTCTTC. Protein sequence: CSVGRDGSYNEQFF.